This T cell receptor (beta chain) was observed in a study of CD8 T cells in ankylosing spondylitis (dated by TCRdb to about 2017). About the full investigation: T cell receptor beta repertoires were profiled in healthy donors and ankylosing spondylitis patients so that disease-linked TCR variants could be found. In total, the full study cohort was made up of some 110 healthy donors and 25 or so ankylosing spondylitis patients. Peripheral blood samples were taken, and synovial fluid was additionally collected from ankylosing spondylitis patients. The paper's findings and limits, for the study overall: According to the report, matched synovial fluid samples from ankylosing spondylitis patients were significantly enriched for the disease-linked clones. Some TCR beta motif variants had previously been reported in synovial fluid and blood of reactive arthritis patients, which suggested common disease-initiation mechanisms. A CD8+ phenotype was shown by the disease-linked clones, which were found at relatively low frequencies in peripheral blood. Blood from ankylosing spondylitis patients appeared to be characterized by a TCR beta motif composed of eight highly homologous amino acid variants.

TCRdb shows the sequencer as Illumina HiSeq 2500. TCR beta libraries were prepared by quantitative 5'-RACE with molecular barcodes. Per the authors' processing: A new computational method, built on a probabilistic model of VDJ rearrangement, was used to identify disease-linked TCR variants. The raw public reads went through TCRdb reprocessing: fastp at Q25, MiXCR clone calling, in-frame beta chains kept. Under each unique CDR3 protein, matching rows form one entry showing the most common genes and DNA. V and J calls and clone size were set by TCRdb, not the authors. Within this sample are fewer than 750,000 distinct CDR3 sequences, with under 20% of them counted one time only. The ten top clones hold about 20% of the sample. Worth noting for this clonotype: This clone's antigen is unknown. One base away there is no much larger clone; base qualities are not given.

The CDR3 runs 16 residues from the cysteine to the phenylalanine. The entry retains the CDR3 DNA only, 48 bases that are in frame from base 1. Via the germline V gene, CDR1 is LGHNA and CDR2 YSLEER. Germline trimming: 1 base from V, 2 bases from J; junction bases outside gene matches: 3. The chain uses TRBV4-3 and TRBJ2-1; TRBD2 aligns with 9 central bases. The receptor was derived from a male donor with ankylosing spondylitis. Sequenced material: blood, either unsorted or a sorted T cell fraction (not recorded which). This receptor has the CDR3 CASSQAASGTYNEQFF. The DNA reads TGCGCCAGCAGCCAAGCGGCTAGCGGGACCTACAATGAGCAGTTCTTC.